This paragraph reports one T cell receptor (beta chain). What it binds is unknown. There are 20 residues in the CDR3. Germline CDR1 reads SGHTA; CDR2 reads FQGTGA. V lost 0 bases to trimming and J lost 6 bases; unmatched junction nucleotides: 15. The repertoire was sequenced with immunoSEQ multiplex PCR; TCRdb's copy has only in-frame clones and lacks some. The sample shows over 850,000 clones, 75% to 85% of them seen only once. This entry comes from a study of shared clonotypes between healthy human individuals. Whole-study findings and limits: Clonotypes which were not shared had lower generation probabilities than clonotypes that all four donors shared. Represented diversity, genetic and exposure-history alike, was limited by few donors. The sole specimen, blood, was sampled, and tissue repertoires likely differ.

V is TRBV7-3 and J is TRBJ2-1, with 12 bases matching TRBD2. Sequencing input: memory CD4+ T cells from PBMCs. Described subset: CD45RA-negative fraction. The source of this sequence is a man aged 18 to 35 in good health. Some clones in this sample may be carry-over from other donors' samples. CDR3 in amino acids: CASSLTSPLAGGTTANEQFF. CDR3 sequence (DNA): TGTGCCAGCAGCTTAACGAGCCCCCTAGCGGGAGGGACCACGGCCAATGAGCAGTTCTTC.